The 21 T cell receptor beta chains below were found in one sample sequenced in a study of T-cell reconstitution after alpha-beta-depleted transplantation in children. Unique molecular identifiers featured in how the TCRbeta library was prepared. TCRdb analysed the PCR reads with MiXCR anew, one entry per CDR3 protein. The sample holds around 500,000 distinct CDR3 sequences, 20% to 25% seen once. The sequences come from PBMCs, mostly from graft donor cells, collected 360 days after TCRalphabeta/CD19-depleted stem cell transplant. The receptor source for this set is a boy younger than two who had a stem cell transplant for acute myeloid leukemia, so the T cells may come from the graft donor.

This clonotype was recorded a few times. The J gene is TRBJ2-2, the V gene TRBV20-1; maybe TRBD2 (6 bases). Germline V gene lookup returns CDR1 DFQATT and CDR2 SNEGSKA (reference sequence). CDR3 length: 14 amino acids. The ends were cut back, 3 bases at V and 5 bases at J, with 13 bases in the middle. CDR3 sequence: CSASLSGVTGELFF. The CDR3 DNA sequence: TGCAGTGCTAGTTTATCGGGGGTTACCGGGGAGCTGTTTTTT.

This clonotype was recorded at least ten times. The rearrangement uses TRBV6-2 or TRBV6-3 and TRBJ2-1; D is perhaps TRBD1 or TRBD2 (5 bases each). The CDR3 has 14 amino acids. The V end lost 6 bases, the J end lost 2 bases, and 11 bases lay between the germline ends. The germline V gene has CDR1 MNHEY and CDR2 SVGEGT. The CDR3, as DNA: TGTGCCAGCAGCCCGGGGCCCACCTACAATGAGCAGTTCTTC. Translation: CASSPGPTYNEQFF.

This clonotype was found many times. The V call is TRBV5-5, the J call TRBJ2-7; 11 bases are a match to TRBD1. J lost 5 bases, V lost 2 bases, and 6 bases had no gene match. Germline V gene lookup returns CDR1 SGHKS and CDR2 YYEKEE (reference sequence). This CDR3 contains 15 residues. Written as DNA, the CDR3 is TGTGCCAGCAGCTTCATGGGACAGGGGGACAACGAGCAGTACTTC. Encoded protein: CASSFMGQGDNEQYF. Supplemented by reference TRBV5-5 and TRBJ2-7, the full variable domain reads DAGVTQSPTHLIKTRGQQVTLRCSPISGHKSVSWYQQVLGQGPQFIFQYYEKEERGRGNFPDRFSARQFPNYSSELNVNALLLGDSALYLCASSFMGQGDNEQYFGPGTRLTVT.

This clonotype was detected a few times. The chain joins TRBV20-1 to TRBJ2-7; D is perhaps TRBD1 (5 bases). The V end was cut by 0 bases, the J end by 3 bases, with 15 bases between. The CDR3 has 15 residues. Germline lookup yields CDR1 DFQATT and CDR2 SNEGSKA (reference sequence). The CDR3 region is CSARDLGPQGYEQYV. The CDR3 DNA reads TGCAGTGCTAGAGATCTAGGGCCCCAGGGCTACGAGCAGTACGTC.

This clonotype was seen more than once but under ten times. V is TRBV5-1 and J is TRBJ2-3; perhaps TRBD2 as D (5 bases). The CDR3 runs 14 residues. Germline V lookup: CDR1 SGHRS, CDR2 YFSETQ. Trimming shortened V by 2 bases and J by 2 bases, and 9 bases separated the two germline ends. As DNA, the CDR3 is TGCGCCAGCAGCTTCGCGGGTGACACAGATACGCAGTATTTT. Translating gives CASSFAGDTDTQYF.

This clonotype came up a few times. CDR3 DNA sequence: TGCAGTGCTAGTACCCCTCCCCCGCTACGGGGTGAGCAGTTCTTC. Its protein product is CSASTPPPLRGEQFF. The rearrangement links TRBV20-1 to TRBJ2-1; a weak D match, TRBD2 (5 bases). This CDR3 has 15 amino acids. Trimming left V 3 bases short and J 9 bases short, with 21 bases between. Germline V gene data show CDR1 as DFQATT and CDR2 as SNEGSKA (reference sequence).

This clonotype was recorded a few times. This chain links TRBV20-1 with TRBJ1-5; no reliable D call. The CDR3 extends over 13 amino acids. The V and J ends lost 3 bases and 3 bases respectively, with 9 bases between them. Germline V gives CDR1 DFQATT, CDR2 SNEGSKA (reference sequence). The CDR3 sequence is CSASQDYNQPQHF. Written as DNA, the CDR3 is TGCAGTGCTAGCCAGGACTACAATCAGCCCCAGCATTTT.

The chain has TRBV10-3 and TRBJ2-5; the D gene could be TRBD1 or TRBD2 (5 bases each). Germline V gene sequence: CDR1 ENHRY, CDR2 SYGVKD. The CDR3 loop spans 15 amino acids. Trimming took off 0 bases at V and 5 bases at J, with 13 bases between the two ends. CDR3 DNA sequence: TGTGCCATCAGTGAGTCGCTCGGGGCTGGGGAGACCCAGTACTTC. Its protein is CAISESLGAGETQYF.

The rearrangement uses TRBV12-3 or TRBV12-4 and TRBJ2-3; D is unclear. Trimming took off 4 bases at V and 4 bases at J, with 9 bases between the two ends. This CDR3 comprises 13 residues. CDR3 amino acids: CASSSGGSDTQYF. The CDR3 coding sequence is TGTGCCAGCAGTTCAGGTGGCTCAGATACGCAGTATTTT.

Many counts were recorded for this clonotype. V is TRBV5-1 and J is TRBJ2-1; 12 bases map to TRBD2. V shed 0 bases and J 6 bases; nucleotides not matched to a gene: 4. The CDR3 extends over 16 amino acids. The germline V gene has CDR1 SGHRS and CDR2 YFSETQ. The CDR3 DNA sequence: TGCGCCAGCAGCTTGGGACCTAGCGGGGGGGCCAATGAGCAGTTCTTC. Translating it yields CASSLGPSGGANEQFF. Full variable domain (missing parts from reference TRBV5-1 and TRBJ2-1): KAGVTQTPRYLIKTRGQQVTLSCSPISGHRSVSWYQQTPGQGLQFLFEYFSETQRNKGNFPGRFSGRQFSNSRSEMNVSTLELGDSALYLCASSLGPSGGANEQFFGPGTRLTVL.

This chain joins TRBV5-5 and TRBJ2-4; no clear D gene. With 4 bases removed from V and 5 bases from J, the gap between germline ends came to 13 bases. The CDR3 has 14 residues. CDR1 is SGHKS, CDR2 YYEKEE, per germline (reference sequence). CDR3 sequence (DNA): TGTGCCAGCAGCCCCCCGTTGGCCCAAAACATTCAGTACTTC. It is translated as CASSPPLAQNIQYF.

The chain has TRBV28 and TRBJ2-3; the D gene could be TRBD1 or TRBD2 (6 bases each). Germline V gene sequence: CDR1 MDHEN, CDR2 SYDVKM. Trimming cost V 3 bases and J 6 bases, with 16 bases left between them. This CDR3 contains 15 residues. The CDR3 spells CASSFGGPVRDTQYF. The CDR3 DNA reads as TGTGCCAGCAGTTTTGGGGGGCCAGTGCGGGATACGCAGTATTTT.

CDR3 sequence: CASCAGSNTGELFF. Written as DNA, the CDR3 is TGTGCCAGCTGTGCAGGATCGAACACCGGGGAGCTGTTTTTT. The V call is TRBV6-1, the J call TRBJ2-2; D not certain. Trimming stripped 8 bases from V and 0 bases from J, with 10 bases between. Germline V CDR1 and CDR2: MNHNS, SASEGT. The CDR3 sequence is 14 residues long.

This chain links TRBV28 with TRBJ2-3; no clear D gene. The CDR3 contains 12 residues. V lost 7 bases and J 4 bases, leaving 9 bases between the germline ends. The germline CDR1 and CDR2 sequences are MDHEN and SYDVKM. In DNA form, the CDR3 reads TGTGCCAGCACTCTTCGCCCAGATACGCAGTATTTT. This translates into CASTLRPDTQYF.

A few counts support this clonotype. The chain has TRBV30 and TRBJ2-3; no clear D gene. The CDR3 extends over 12 amino acids. V lost 3 bases and J lost 6, with 10 bases in between. The germline V gene has CDR1 GTSNPN and CDR2 SVGIG (reference sequence). The CDR3 reads CAWSTSRDTQYF. CDR3 in DNA: TGTGCCTGGAGCACGAGTAGGGATACGCAGTATTTT.

This clonotype has a count of ten or more. V is TRBV7-9 and J is TRBJ1-6, with 7 bases fitting TRBD1. The junction had 8 bases not matched to a gene; V was cut back by 5 bases and J by 7 bases. The germline V gene has CDR1 SEHNR and CDR2 FQNEAQ (reference sequence). The length of the CDR3 is 15 residues. CDR3 sequence (DNA): TGTGCCAGCAGCCCCTCGGGACAGATGAATTCACCCCTCCACTTT. Protein sequence: CASSPSGQMNSPLHF.

This clonotype was seen just once. This chain uses TRBV27 with TRBJ2-3; D gene uncertain. CDR1 and CDR2 from the germline V gene are MNHEY and SMNVEV (reference sequence). This CDR3 is 13 amino acids long. V was trimmed by 4 bases and J by 7 bases, leaving 12 bases between them. The DNA for the CDR3 is TGTGCCAGCAGTTCCCCCGGTGCGAATACGCAGTATTTT. This sequence encodes CASSSPGANTQYF.

This clonotype came up many times. The rearrangement joins TRBV4-2 to TRBJ2-3; D remains ambiguous. The CDR3 runs to 16 residues. Germline V lookup: CDR1 LGHNA, CDR2 YNFKEQ. V was clipped by 2 bases and J by 1 base, with 13 bases between them. The DNA of the CDR3 is TGTGCCAGCAGCCAACCGACGGGTCGGGGCACAGATACGCAGTATTTT. It translates to CASSQPTGRGTDTQYF.

The chain couples TRBV5-1 to TRBJ1-4; D is perhaps TRBD1 (6 bases). Germline V gene sequence: CDR1 SGHRS, CDR2 YFSETQ. V lost 4 bases, J lost 5 bases, and 12 bases lay in between. This CDR3 region has 14 residues. DNA of the CDR3: TGCGCCAGCAGCCAAGGGGGGAGAAATGAAAAACTGTTTTTT. It yields the protein CASSQGGRNEKLFF.

V gene TRBV2 combines with J gene TRBJ2-1, with TRBD1 identical over 7 bases. The germline gives CDR1 SNHLY, CDR2 FYNNEI. CDR3 length: 13 residues. J lost 3 bases, V lost 8 bases, and 4 bases had no gene match. The CDR3, as DNA: TGTGCCAGCCGGACAGGAAACTACAATGAGCAGTTCTTC. It yields the protein CASRTGNYNEQFF.

This chain uses TRBV20-1 with TRBJ1-3, with a possible D match to TRBD1 (5 bases). The V end lost 5 bases, the J end lost 4 bases, and 12 bases lay between the germline ends. The CDR3 has 13 amino acids. Germline CDR1 reads DFQATT; CDR2 reads SNEGSKA (reference sequence). Here the CDR3 reads CSARGSGGNTIYF. CDR3 in DNA: TGCAGTGCTCGGGGGAGCGGCGGAAACACCATATATTTT.